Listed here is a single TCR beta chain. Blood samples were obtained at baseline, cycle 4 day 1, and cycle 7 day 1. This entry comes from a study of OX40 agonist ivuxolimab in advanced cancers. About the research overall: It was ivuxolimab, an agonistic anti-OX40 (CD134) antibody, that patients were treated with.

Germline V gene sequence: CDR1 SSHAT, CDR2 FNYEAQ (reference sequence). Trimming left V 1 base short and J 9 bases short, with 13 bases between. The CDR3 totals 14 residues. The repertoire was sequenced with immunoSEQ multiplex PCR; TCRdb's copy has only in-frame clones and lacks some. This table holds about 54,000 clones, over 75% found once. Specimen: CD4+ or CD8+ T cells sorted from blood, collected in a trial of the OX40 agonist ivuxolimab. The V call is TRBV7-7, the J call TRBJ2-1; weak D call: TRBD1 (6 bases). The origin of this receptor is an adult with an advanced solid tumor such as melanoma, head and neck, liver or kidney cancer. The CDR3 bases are TGTGCCAGCAGCTTAGACAGGGCCAGGGGTGAGCAGTTCTTC. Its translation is CASSLDRARGEQFF.